Listed below are T cell receptor beta chains from one sample, sequenced in a study. TCRdb recomputed calls from the 5' RACE reads with MiXCR, one row per CDR3 protein. This sample has approximately 42,000 distinct CDR3 sequences, with over 25% found just once. The sample taken for sequencing was memory CD4+ T cells sorted from a lymph node. The receptors stem from a female donor with breast cancer. The CDR3 runs from the conserved cysteine through the conserved F or W. The D gene is left open where the match is weak. Expanded clones get a size class; other rows say once, few or many, or leave the size out.

V gene,clone size,J gene,D gene,CDR3 DNA,CDR3 protein
TRBV20-1,.,TRBJ1-4,TRBD1,TGCAGTGCTAGAGACAGAAACAGGGGTGGAGAAAAACTGTTTTTT,CSARDRNRGGEKLFF
TRBV7-2,few,TRBJ1-2,.,TGTGCCAGCAGCTTAATGAGGATCGGTGGCTACACCTTC,CASSLMRIGGYTF
TRBV5-1,.,TRBJ2-7,TRBD1,TGCACCAGCAGCTCCGGGACAGGGTTCTACGAGCAGTACTTC,CTSSSGTGFYEQYF
TRBV6-5,.,TRBJ1-5,.,TGTGCCAGCAGGCTAGGGGGAGATCAGCCCCAGCATTTT,CASRLGGDQPQHF
TRBV5-6,many,TRBJ1-1,.,TGTGCCAGCAGCCACGATTCTGGGGCTACCTCAGCTTTCTTT,CASSHDSGATSAFF
TRBV9,.,TRBJ1-3,.,TGTGCCAGCAGGGGAGGACAGCACTCTGGAAACACCATATATTTT,CASRGGQHSGNTIYF
TRBV4-1,.,TRBJ2-1,.,TGCGCCAGCAGCTCGGACAGTTACAATGAGCAGTTCTTC,CASSSDSYNEQFF
TRBV6-5,few,TRBJ1-3,TRBD1,TGTGCCAGCAGTTACGGGAGACAGGGCTACACCATATATTTT,CASSYGRQGYTIYF
TRBV6-5,.,TRBJ2-3,.,TGTGCCAGCAGTTACGCATCCCCTCCAACAGATACGCAGTATTTT,CASSYASPPTDTQYF
TRBV2,.,TRBJ1-5,TRBD1,TGTGCCAGCGAAAAGGACAGGGGGCAGCCCCAGCATTTT,CASEKDRGQPQHF
TRBV20-1,.,TRBJ1-1,.,TGCAGTTCGGGACCCCCGAACACTGAAGCTTTCTTT,CSSGPPNTEAFF
TRBV6-5,few,TRBJ1-3,.,TGTGCCAGCAGTTACTCGATGCTGGGGAGCGGAAACACCATATATTTT,CASSYSMLGSGNTIYF
TRBV14,few,TRBJ2-7,.,TGTGCCAGCAGCCAGACCTTGGGGCGGGAGCAGTACTTC,CASSQTLGREQYF
TRBV7-2,.,TRBJ2-2,TRBD1,TGTGCCAGCAGCCACTACGGACAGGGGGCGATCACCGGGGAGCTGTTTTTT,CASSHYGQGAITGELFF
TRBV20-1,.,TRBJ2-5,.,TGCAGTGCTAGAGTTCTAGCCAAAGAGACCCAGTACTTC,CSARVLAKETQYF
TRBV20-1,.,TRBJ1-1,.,TGCAGTGCTAGAGATACAGGGTTGTCCACTGAAGCTTTCTTT,CSARDTGLSTEAFF
TRBV4-1,.,TRBJ1-6,TRBD1,TGCGCCAGCAGCCAAGATCCAGGGGGAGCGGGTTCACCCCTCCACTTT,CASSQDPGGAGSPLHF
TRBV6-2/TRBV6-3,.,TRBJ2-7,.,TGTGCCAGCAGCAAAGGCAGGGTCGAAAGTTCCTACGAGCAGTACTTC,CASSKGRVESSYEQYF
TRBV6-1,few,TRBJ2-1,.,TGTGCCAGCAGTGAAGGGGGACCCACTGATGAGCAGTTCTTC,CASSEGGPTDEQFF
TRBV7-2,.,TRBJ2-1,TRBD2,TGTGCCAGCAGCTACGAGCGGGGGGGGTACAATGAGCAGTTCTTC,CASSYERGGYNEQFF
TRBV21-1,many,TRBJ2-5,.,TGTGCCAGCAGCAAAGCAGGTCCCACCGAGACCCAGTACTTC,CASSKAGPTETQYF
TRBV11-2,few,TRBJ2-6,.,TGTGCCAGCAGCTTAGATCGGGGCTCTGGGGCCAACGTCCTGACTTTC,CASSLDRGSGANVLTF
TRBV20-1,.,TRBJ2-1,.,TGCAGTGCTAGAGTCGGGGTAGGGCTAGCGCCCTACAATGAGCAGTTCTTC,CSARVGVGLAPYNEQFF
TRBV5-1,.,TRBJ1-4,.,TGCGCCAGCAGCCTGACCGGCCGGACTAATGAAAAACTGTTTTTT,CASSLTGRTNEKLFF
TRBV6-2/TRBV6-3,.,TRBJ2-7,TRBD1,TGTGCCAGCACCGGACAGGGTAACTACGAGCAGTACTTC,CASTGQGNYEQYF
TRBV9,few,TRBJ2-7,.,TGTGCCAGCAGCGTAAGGGACAACTCCTACGAGCAGTACTTC,CASSVRDNSYEQYF
TRBV15,once,TRBJ2-5,.,TGTGCCACCAGCGGTTCCCGAGAGAGGCAAGAGACCCAGTACTTC,CATSGSRERQETQYF
TRBV4-2,once,TRBJ2-1,.,TGTGCCAGCAGCCCCTCTAGCGAAGATCGGTTCTTC,CASSPSSEDRFF
TRBV3-1,few,TRBJ2-5,.,TGTGCCAGCAGCCAAGATGAAGTTGGGGGGGAGACCCAGTACTTC,CASSQDEVGGETQYF
TRBV4-1,few,TRBJ2-2,TRBD2,TGCGCCAGCAGCCAAGAGTCAGCGGGGGTCGGGGAGCTGTTTTTT,CASSQESAGVGELFF
TRBV6-5,few,TRBJ1-2,.,TGTGCCAGCAGTTCTGTTTTTTCAGGAGGATATGGCTACACCTTC,CASSSVFSGGYGYTF
TRBV20-1,few,TRBJ2-5,.,TGCAGCGCTGCCCGGGGGACCCAGTACTTC,CSAARGTQYF
TRBV20-1,few,TRBJ2-1,TRBD2,TGCAGTGCTAGAGTCCGCCTAGCGGGAGGCCGTGAGCAGTTCTTC,CSARVRLAGGREQFF
TRBV13,.,TRBJ2-2,.,TGCGCCAGCAGCTCAGGTGGCAGGGTTAGGTCCGGGGAGCTGTTTTTT,CASSSGGRVRSGELFF
TRBV19,.,TRBJ1-4,.,TGTGCCAGTAGTATAGGCGAGCGGTTTCGGGAAAAACTGTTTTTT,CASSIGERFREKLFF
TRBV7-9,.,TRBJ2-3,TRBD2,TGTGCCAGCAGCCCCCTGGGACTAGCGAGGGGGGGAGATACGCAGTATTTT,CASSPLGLARGGDTQYF
TRBV6-6,.,TRBJ2-5,TRBD2,TGTGCCAGCAGTCAGACAGCGGGGGGTGTAGTAGTAGGAGAGACCCAGTACTTC,CASSQTAGGVVVGETQYF
TRBV6-5,many,TRBJ2-2,TRBD1,TGTGCCAGCAGCCCGACCGGGACAGGGGATCTTAGGCTGTTTTTT,CASSPTGTGDLRLFF
TRBV7-6,.,TRBJ2-7,.,TGTGCCAGCAGCTCCAGGGAACCCTACGAGCAGTACTTC,CASSSREPYEQYF
TRBV7-9,.,TRBJ2-5,TRBD1,TGTGCCGGCAGCTTAGGGACAGCAAGCTCAGAGACCCAGTACTTC,CAGSLGTASSETQYF
TRBV27,once,TRBJ2-1,.,TGTGCCAGCAGTGTAGTGGGATTCTCCTACAATGAGCAGTTCTTC,CASSVVGFSYNEQFF
TRBV18,.,TRBJ2-1,.,TGTGCCAGCTCACCGGTCGCTAACCCAAGCTCCTACAATGAGCAGTTCTTC,CASSPVANPSSYNEQFF
TRBV7-9,few,TRBJ2-7,.,TGTGCCAGCAGCTTGTTGTACGAGCAGTACTTC,CASSLLYEQYF
TRBV10-1,.,TRBJ1-4,.,TGCGCCAGCAGTTCTGCCGACGAAAAACTGTTTTTT,CASSSADEKLFF
TRBV9,few,TRBJ2-5,TRBD1,TGTGCCAGCAGCGTAGGGGGACAGGGAGCATCGGAGACCCAGTACTTC,CASSVGGQGASETQYF
TRBV6-4,.,TRBJ2-3,TRBD2,TGTGCCAGCAGTGAAACACTAGCGGGAGGCACATATACGCAGTATTTT,CASSETLAGGTYTQYF
TRBV2,.,TRBJ1-6,.,TGTGCCAGCAAAGGGAATTCACCCCTCCACTTT,CASKGNSPLHF
TRBV20-1,many,TRBJ2-5,.,TGCAGTGCTAGAGCGGCAGGGGACGGGGAGACCCAGTACTTC,CSARAAGDGETQYF
TRBV7-6,many,TRBJ2-1,TRBD2,TGTGCCAGCAGCTTAGTTCCAGCGGGAGGGAACAATGAGCAGTTCTTC,CASSLVPAGGNNEQFF
TRBV5-1,.,TRBJ2-5,.,TGCGCCAGCAGCTTGGCCGGGGTCCAAGAGACCCAGTACTTC,CASSLAGVQETQYF
TRBV12-3/TRBV12-4,.,TRBJ2-5,.,TGTGCCAGCAGTCCTATGGCGACCCAGTACTTC,CASSPMATQYF
TRBV27,.,TRBJ1-5,.,TGTGCCAGCAGTAACCGCAATCAGCCCCAGCATTTT,CASSNRNQPQHF
TRBV12-3/TRBV12-4,.,TRBJ2-7,.,TGTGCCAGCAGTAGGACTGCCTACGAGCAGTACTTC,CASSRTAYEQYF